One sample yielded the 13 T cell receptor beta chains listed below, sequenced in a study of blood T cell repertoires in COVID-19. The method was immunoSEQ multiplex PCR; TCRdb's version includes in-frame clones alone and lacks a portion of them. The sample lists about 120,000 clones, around 79% occurring once. Sequences were obtained from peripheral blood. These receptors were taken from a man between 65 and 79 years old with acute or convalescent COVID-19.

The V gene is TRBV7-2, the J gene TRBJ1-5, with D possibly matching TRBD1 (5 bases). This CDR3 has 15 amino acids. The V and J ends lost 6 bases and 2 bases respectively, with 14 bases between them. Germline V lookup: CDR1 SGHTA, CDR2 FQGNSA. CDR3 sequence: CASRADSLGNQPQHF. The CDR3 DNA follows: TGTGCCAGCAGGGCAGACAGTCTTGGCAATCAGCCCCAGCATTTT.

The table lists this clone with a few counts. The chain combines TRBV2 with TRBJ1-6; 10 bases map to TRBD1. The germline gives CDR1 SNHLY, CDR2 FYNNEI. This CDR3 region has 14 residues. The trim removed 4 bases at V and 9 bases at J, leaving 3 bases unmatched. The CDR3 sequence: CASSGQGAVSPLHF. CDR3 DNA sequence: TGTGCCAGCAGTGGACAGGGGGCGGTTTCACCCCTCCACTTT.

This clone was recorded at least ten times. This sequence joins TRBV5-4 and TRBJ1-4; D uncertain. The germline gives CDR1 SGHNT, CDR2 YYREEE (reference sequence). V lost 3 bases to trimming and J lost 7 bases, with 16 bases between them. CDR3 length: 15 residues. Written as DNA, the CDR3 is TGTGCCAGCAGCTCGGACCCATCACGGGGTGAAAAACTGTTTTTT. Translated, it gives CASSSDPSRGEKLFF.

The V call is TRBV7-9, the J call TRBJ1-1; the D gene is possibly TRBD1 (6 bases). V was trimmed by 1 base and J by 6 bases, leaving 24 bases between them. The germline CDR1 and CDR2 sequences are SEHNR and FQNEAQ (reference sequence). The CDR3 extends over 18 amino acids. CDR3: CASSLGFGGTGIVAEAFF. For the CDR3, the DNA is TGTGCCAGCAGCTTAGGATTTGGGGGCACAGGGATTGTCGCTGAAGCTTTCTTT.

This chain uses TRBV27 with TRBJ1-2; no clear D gene. This CDR3 has 19 residues. Per the germline V gene, CDR1 is MNHEY and CDR2 is SMNVEV (reference sequence). The V end lost 6 bases, the J end lost 8 bases, and 34 bases lay between the germline ends. CDR3 in DNA: TGTGCCAGCAGCTCAAGGCGCTTGCTCCTGCCACTATCCTATCGGGGCTACACCTTC. Translating gives CASSSRRLLLPLSYRGYTF.

The V call is TRBV11-3, the J call TRBJ1-6, with 8 bases identical to TRBD1. The germline gives CDR1 SGHNT, CDR2 YENEEA. The trim removed 4 bases at V and 8 bases at J, leaving 7 bases unmatched. The CDR3 is 15 residues long. The CDR3 DNA reads TGTGCCAGCAGCTCCGGGACAGGTCGAGATTCACCCCTCCACTTT. Residues: CASSSGTGRDSPLHF. Together with reference TRBV11-3 and TRBJ1-6, the CDR3 gives the full variable domain: EAGVVQSPRYKIIEKKQPVAFWCNPISGHNTLYWYLQNLGQGPELLIRYENEEAVDDSQLPKDRFSAERLKGVDSTLKIQPAELGDSAVYLCASSSGTGRDSPLHFGNGTRLTVT.

V and J are TRBV5-5 and TRBJ2-1, with D possibly being TRBD1 (5 bases). Between the trimmed V and J ends, which lost 2 bases and 9 bases, there was a span of 18 bases. The germline CDR1 and CDR2 sequences are SGHKS and YYEKEE (reference sequence). The CDR3 spans 15 residues. The CDR3: CASSFLGQIVTEQFF. The DNA of the CDR3 is TGTGCCAGCAGCTTTCTCGGACAAATTGTCACTGAGCAGTTCTTC.

The rearrangement joins TRBV2 to TRBJ2-7, with D perhaps TRBD1 (6 bases). The CDR3 has 15 amino acids. CDR1 and CDR2 from the germline V gene are SNHLY and FYNNEI. V was trimmed by 3 bases and J by 2 bases, leaving 14 bases between them. The CDR3 loop reads CASSDWYRATYEQYF. DNA of the CDR3: TGTGCCAGCAGTGATTGGTACAGGGCCACCTACGAGCAGTACTTC.

The V and J genes are TRBV13 and TRBJ2-5; possibly TRBD2 for D (6 bases). The germline V gene has CDR1 PRHDT and CDR2 FYEKMQ (reference sequence). The CDR3 has 16 residues. Trimming stripped 5 bases from V and 7 bases from J, with 23 bases between. The CDR3 reads CASSPGAPGTLGTQYF. The CDR3, as DNA: TGTGCCAGCAGCCCCGGGGCCCCAGGGACTCTAGGGACCCAGTACTTC.

V usage is TRBV5-6 and J usage is TRBJ1-3; D is unclear. Germline CDR1 is SGHDT and CDR2 is YYEEEE. V lost 2 bases and J lost 3, with 15 bases in between. This CDR3 is built from 16 residues. The CDR3 sequence is CASSFGPVSGGNTIYF. The CDR3 region has the DNA TGTGCCAGCAGCTTCGGCCCCGTCTCGGGTGGAAACACCATATATTTT.

The genes are TRBV7-3 and TRBJ2-5; no definite D call. The germline gives CDR1 SGHTA, CDR2 FQGTGA. Deletions cut 0 bases from V and 7 bases from J, with 9 bases between. The CDR3 spans 13 residues. The CDR3 region has the DNA TGTGCCAGCAGCTTAACGAACTCTGGGACCCAGTACTTC. It encodes CASSLTNSGTQYF. Variable domain in full (rest from reference TRBV7-3 and TRBJ2-5): GAGVSQTPSNKVTEKGKYVELRCDPISGHTALYWYRQSLGQGPEFLIYFQGTGAADDSGLPNDRFFAVRPEGSVSTLKIQRTERGDSAVYLCASSLTNSGTQYFGPGTRLLVL.

This chain's CDR3 is CASSLVSDSYNEQFF. The CDR3 DNA follows: TGTGCCAGCAGCTTAGTTAGTGATTCCTACAATGAGCAGTTCTTC. This rearrangement joins TRBV7-3 to TRBJ2-1; D remains ambiguous. Germline CDR1 and CDR2: SGHTA and FQGTGA. The CDR3 loop spans 15 amino acids. The germline V and J ends were trimmed by 2 bases and 1 base, with 9 bases remaining between them.

V gene TRBV11-3 combines with J gene TRBJ2-1; 9 positions match TRBD1. CDR3 length: 16 amino acids. The junction had 5 bases not matched to a gene; V was cut back by 5 bases and J by 0 bases. Germline CDR1 and CDR2: SGHNT and YENEEA. As DNA, the CDR3 is TGTGCCAGCAGCGCAGGACAGGGGAGCTCCTACAATGAGCAGTTCTTC. The encoded protein is CASSAGQGSSYNEQFF.